The TCR beta chain under discussion was sequenced for a study of cytomegalovirus exposure and HLA in healthy donors. Broader study findings: Most TCR sequences were rare, but some public TCRs occurred in many donors. A later analysis found first-cohort TCR clusters tended to co-occur in the roughly 120 validation repertoires. Reported results showed that the classifier diagnosed cytomegalovirus status with high specificity and sensitivity.

Remarks on this clone: Its antigen is still unknown.

Profiled with immunoSEQ multiplex PCR; TCRdb holds only in-frame clones, not every one. The sample contains a few hundred thousand clones, 70% to 90% of which appear only once. This CDR3 is 14 amino acids long. Trimming took off 2 bases at V and 2 bases at J, with 10 bases between the two ends. The V gene's germline CDR1 is MGHRA and CDR2 YSYEKL. The sequencing sample was made of PBMCs. The gene calls are TRBV4-1 and TRBJ2-7; weak D call: TRBD1 (5 bases). The origin of this receptor is a woman aged 18-29 years in good health and CMV-seronegative. The CDR3 sequence: CASSQPDSPYEQYF. The DNA of the CDR3 is TGCGCCAGCAGCCAACCCGACAGCCCCTACGAGCAGTACTTC.